The subject of this entry is one T cell receptor beta chain. Its antigen is not known. The data stem from a study of PD-1 blockade in mismatch repair-deficient tumors. Study overall: Patients had eleven to twelve mismatch repair-deficient cancer types and were previously treated and progressing.

PCR or immunohistochemistry showed mismatch repair deficiency in every enrolled patient. TCR sequencing covered three patients who responded to pembrolizumab. This table comes from immunoSEQ multiplex PCR, and its TCRdb copy is limited to in-frame clones, with some not included. The sample lists roughly 25,000 clones, 83% seen once, with around 21% in the top ten. Overall study findings and caveats: After pembrolizumab, tumor-resident clones rose rapidly, then generally contracted before radiologic responses.

The sequencing used peripheral blood, collected 12 weeks after starting pembrolizumab. The sequence was obtained from an adult with mismatch repair-deficient cancer.

CDR3 coding DNA: TGTGCCAGCAGTGCTACAGGGGTCGGCACTGAAGCTTTCTTT. This encodes CASSATGVGTEAFF. This chain links TRBV27 with TRBJ1-1; 7 bases are a match to TRBD1. The CDR3 has 14 amino acids. Trimming cost V 5 bases and J 4 bases; bases outside gene matches: 7. Germline V CDR1 and CDR2: MNHEY, SMNVEV (reference sequence).